A selection of T cell receptor beta chains follows, all from one sample in a study of Graves' ophthalmopathy and Graves' hyperthyroidism. TCRdb reanalysed the multiplex PCR reads using MiXCR and keeps one entry per CDR3 protein. The sample has about 16,000 distinct CDR3 sequences, about 43% seen once; the top ten hold about 25%. Sequences were obtained from peripheral blood. These receptors were obtained from a woman aged 40-49 years with stable Graves' hyperthyroidism. The CDR3 runs from the conserved cysteine through the conserved F or W. Each record gives: J gene, D gene, V gene, clone size, CDR3 DNA, CDR3 protein. A D gene is named only where the DNA matches it firmly. Rows give clone size only sometimes, using once, few, many, or a class for an expanded clone.

TRBJ1-6,-,TRBV5-1,many,TGCGCCAGCAGCTTGGGAGACAGCTATAATTCACCCCTCCACTTT,CASSLGDSYNSPLHF
TRBJ2-1,-,TRBV12-3/TRBV12-4,once,TGTGCCAGCATGTCCTTAGCTATTCAGTTCTTC,CASMSLAIQFF
TRBJ1-1,TRBD1,TRBV15,few,TGTGCCACCAGCAGGGATCAGGGGGCGAACACTGAAGCTTTCTTT,CATSRDQGANTEAFF
TRBJ1-1,TRBD1,TRBV19,many,TGTGCCAGTAGAAGGGGCCCCGGGACAGGGGGCCCAGCTTTCTTT,CASRRGPGTGGPAFF
TRBJ1-1,-,TRBV6-2/TRBV6-3,few,TGTGCCAGCAGTTACCCCGCGGTCTTGGGCACTGAAGCTTTCTTT,CASSYPAVLGTEAFF
TRBJ2-7,TRBD2,TRBV10-1,medium-sized,TGCGCCAGCAGTGACCCGACTAGCGGAGTATACGAGCAGTACTTC,CASSDPTSGVYEQYF
TRBJ2-3,TRBD2,TRBV7-2,many,TGTGCCAGCACCCCTAGCGGGGGGGCCACAGATACGCAGTATTTT,CASTPSGGATDTQYF
TRBJ2-7,-,TRBV12-5,-,TGTGCTAGTGGTTTGGTAATAGCTGGGACCGAAGATGTTATGTGGGAGCAGTACTTC,CASGLVIAGTEDVMWEQYF
TRBJ1-1,TRBD1,TRBV2,-,TGTGCCAGCACAACGGGACAGGGGAACACTGAAGCTTTCTTT,CASTTGQGNTEAFF
TRBJ2-7,-,TRBV20-1,-,TGCAGTGCTAGTACGGGTAGTCTCTACGAGCAGTACTTC,CSASTGSLYEQYF
TRBJ2-1,-,TRBV7-3,medium-sized,TGTGCCAGCAGCTTAAATACGCAGGGTGAGCAGTTCTTC,CASSLNTQGEQFF
TRBJ2-5,-,TRBV20-1,many,TGCAGTGCTAAGGGGGTGTCTCAAGAGACCCAGTACTTC,CSAKGVSQETQYF
TRBJ2-7,-,TRBV20-1,-,TGCAGTGCTAGAGATTCGGGTCGGACAAGCTACGAGCAGTACTTC,CSARDSGRTSYEQYF
TRBJ2-1,-,TRBV7-8,-,TGTGCCAGCGGAGAGGCAGGCCTGACGGCTGGAGATGAGCAGTTCTTC,CASGEAGLTAGDEQFF
TRBJ1-5,-,TRBV12-3/TRBV12-4,few,TGTGCCAGCAGTAATACACGGGGGGTTATTAGCAATCAGCCCCAGCATTTT,CASSNTRGVISNQPQHF
TRBJ1-5,-,TRBV6-2/TRBV6-3,few,TGTGCCAGCGGGGAGGGGAATCAGCCCCAGCATTTT,CASGEGNQPQHF
TRBJ2-7,TRBD1,TRBV10-3,-,TGTGCCACAAACAGGGGGACCTACGAGCAGTACTTC,CATNRGTYEQYF
TRBJ2-5,TRBD2,TRBV7-8,many,TGTGCCAGCAGCTTTATCTCCTCGGGATGGGGGGAGGGCCCCCAAGAGACCCAGTACTTC,CASSFISSGWGEGPQETQYF
TRBJ2-2,-,TRBV24-1,-,TGTGCCACCAGGGGGCAAGGGGAGCTGTTTTTT,CATRGQGELFF
TRBJ2-3,TRBD2,TRBV14,-,TGTGCCAGCAGCCAAGCCTCGGGACTAGCGGGAGTAGGGGGCTACAGCACAGATACGCAGTATTTT,CASSQASGLAGVGGYSTDTQYF
TRBJ2-7,TRBD2,TRBV24-1,medium-sized,TGTGCCACCAGTGATGGCTTACTAGCGGGAGTTGTCTACGAGCAGTACTTC,CATSDGLLAGVVYEQYF
TRBJ2-3,-,TRBV7-9,-,TGTGCCAGCAGCGTTTTGGGAGATACGCAGTATTTT,CASSVLGDTQYF
TRBJ2-1,TRBD2,TRBV7-3,medium-sized,TGTGCCAGCAGCCCGGGGGGCAATGAGCAGTTCTTC,CASSPGGNEQFF
TRBJ2-7,-,TRBV6-1,few,TGTGCCAGCAGTTACGGCGGGGGCGCCTCCTACGAGCAGTACTTC,CASSYGGGASYEQYF
TRBJ1-3,-,TRBV7-6,medium-sized,TGTGCCAGCAGCCAATCACTAGGAAACACCATATATTTT,CASSQSLGNTIYF
TRBJ2-1,TRBD2,TRBV11-2,many,TGTGCCAGCAGCTTAGCCCCTAGCGGGGGGAATGAGCAGTTCTTC,CASSLAPSGGNEQFF
TRBJ2-1,TRBD1,TRBV28,-,TGTGCCAGCCGACAGGGGGCGTTCAATGAGCAGTTCTTC,CASRQGAFNEQFF
TRBJ1-5,-,TRBV7-3,once,TGTGCCAGCAGCTTAGCGCTCGGGGTGGGCAATCAGCCCCAGCATTTT,CASSLALGVGNQPQHF
TRBJ1-1,-,TRBV11-2,many,TGTGCCAGCAGCCATGTTCAGGGAAGAGCTTTCTTT,CASSHVQGRAFF